This entry lists 15 T cell receptor beta chains sequenced from one sample in a study of cytomegalovirus exposure and HLA in healthy donors. The PCR made use of 60 Vbeta and 13 Jbeta primers. This table comes from immunoSEQ multiplex PCR, and its TCRdb copy is limited to in-frame clones, with some not included. The data show fewer than 250,000 clones, about nine tenths seen once. The specimen was PBMCs. These receptors were obtained from a boy aged 2 to 10 in good health and CMV-seronegative.

This clone was seen a single time. The chain has TRBV30 and TRBJ2-1, with 7 nucleotides matching TRBD1. This CDR3 contains 14 residues. The ends lost 0 bases at V and 6 bases at J; junction bases unmatched: 5. Germline V gene lookup returns CDR1 GTSNPN and CDR2 SVGIG (reference sequence). CDR3 bases: TGTGCCTGGAGTGTCACCAGGGGGTTCAATGAGCAGTTCTTC. Translating it yields CAWSVTRGFNEQFF.

This chain joins TRBV6-1 and TRBJ2-7; tentatively, D is TRBD2 (5 bases). The CDR3 sequence is 13 residues long. Germline loops: CDR1 MNHNS, CDR2 SASEGT. The germline V and J ends were trimmed by 2 bases and 4 bases, with 9 bases remaining between them. The CDR3 region is CASSEWGVYEQYF. CDR3 coding DNA: TGTGCCAGCAGTGAATGGGGAGTTTACGAGCAGTACTTC.

J is TRBJ1-2 and V is TRBV27, with D possibly TRBD1 on 6 matching bases. CDR1 MNHEY and CDR2 SMNVEV come from the germline V gene (reference sequence). The V gene lost 5 bases and the J gene lost 4 bases, with 32 bases spanning the gap. This CDR3 is 20 amino acids long. CDR3 protein: CASSTSSPVVSNRVAYGYTF. CDR3 DNA sequence: TGTGCCAGCAGTACCTCTTCGCCTGTGGTAAGTAACAGGGTTGCCTATGGCTACACCTTC.

J is TRBJ1-4 and V is TRBV11-2, with TRBD1 matching over 8 bases. The CDR3 covers 17 residues. The junction had 16 bases not matched to a gene; V was cut back by 5 bases and J by 8 bases. Germline assignment: CDR1 SGHAT and CDR2 FQNNGV. For the CDR3, the DNA is TGTGCCAGCAGCCCAACAAAGGGGGACAGGATAAGGGAAAAACTGTTTTTT. Protein: CASSPTKGDRIREKLFF.

This chain links TRBV6-5 with TRBJ2-7, with TRBD2 as a possible D gene (6 bases). The germline V gene encodes CDR1 MNHEY and CDR2 SVGAGI. The V end was cut by 6 bases, the J end by 5 bases, with 11 bases between. This CDR3 region has 12 residues. The CDR3 protein is CASRKEGNEQYF. CDR3 bases: TGTGCCAGCAGAAAGGAGGGAAACGAGCAGTACTTC.

The V gene is TRBV2, the J gene TRBJ2-7; D is uncertain. CDR3 size: 11 residues. Per the germline V gene, CDR1 is SNHLY and CDR2 is FYNNEI. The V end was cut by 4 bases, the J end by 6 bases, with 7 bases between. This chain's CDR3 is CASSGRSEQYF. The CDR3 DNA is TGTGCCAGCAGTGGTCGGTCCGAGCAGTACTTC.

This chain connects TRBV6-1 to TRBJ2-3, with 9 bases aligning to TRBD2. J lost 3 bases, V lost 3 bases, and 4 bases had no gene match. There are 15 residues in the CDR3. Looked up from germline, CDR1 is MNHNS and CDR2 is SASEGT. DNA for the CDR3: TGTGCCAGCAGTGACTGGCGGGGGGGTACAGATACGCAGTATTTT. This translates into CASSDWRGGTDTQYF.

The CDR3 nucleotides read TGTGCCAGCTCCCGAGAGACTGGAAACACCATATATTTT. This gives the protein CASSRETGNTIYF. The chain couples TRBV6-4 to TRBJ1-3; unclear D gene. Per germline, CDR1 MRHNA and CDR2 SNTAGT. V was trimmed by 8 bases and J by 2 bases, leaving 10 bases between them. The CDR3 contains 13 residues.

V is TRBV5-1 and J is TRBJ2-2, with a tentative D call TRBD2 (5 bases). The V end was cut by 1 base, the J end by 6 bases, with 7 bases between. Germline V lookup: CDR1 SGHRS, CDR2 YFSETQ. The CDR3 sequence is 13 residues long. Written as DNA, the CDR3 is TGCGCCAGCAGCTTGTATAGCGCCGGGGAGCTGTTTTTT. Its protein is CASSLYSAGELFF.

This sequence joins TRBV4-1 and TRBJ1-1, with D unclear. The germline V and J ends were trimmed by 1 base and 3 bases, with 12 bases remaining between them. There are 15 residues in the CDR3. Germline CDR1 MGHRA, CDR2 YSYEKL. The CDR3 spells CASSQVLLLDTEAFF. The CDR3, as DNA: TGCGCCAGCAGCCAAGTTTTACTCTTGGACACTGAAGCTTTCTTT.

This chain connects TRBV7-8 to TRBJ1-5; 8 bases agree with TRBD1. The J segment lost 3 bases and the V segment lost 4 bases, leaving 14 bases of the junction unmatched. Germline values: CDR1 SGHVS, CDR2 FQNEAQ. This CDR3 has 18 residues. The CDR3 protein is CASSSEATGAILNQPQHF. DNA for the CDR3: TGTGCCAGCAGCTCCGAAGCGACAGGGGCTATTCTCAATCAGCCCCAGCATTTT.

This clone occurred once. This sequence joins TRBV7-9 and TRBJ2-7; D gene ambiguous. Trimming cost V 2 bases and J 4 bases, with 12 bases left between them. The CDR3 extends over 14 amino acids. The germline V gene has CDR1 SEHNR and CDR2 FQNEAQ (reference sequence). CDR3 sequence (DNA): TGTGCCAGCAGCTTAAGCTTTCGAATTTACGAGCAGTACTTC. Its protein product is CASSLSFRIYEQYF.

Turning to this clone: The sample contains more than one DNA sequence encoding this CDR3. The J gene is TRBJ2-1, the V gene TRBV5-1; D perhaps matches TRBD1 (6 bases). This CDR3 region has 14 residues. Germline loops: CDR1 SGHRS, CDR2 YFSETQ. Trimming took off 4 bases at V and 4 bases at J, with 12 bases between the two ends. CDR3 region: CASSPGTGYNEQFF. The CDR3 DNA is TGCGCCAGCAGCCCCGGTACAGGGTACAATGAGCAGTTCTTC.

This clone was seen only once. One junction end does not reproduce the germline sequence, and a read error may be involved. This chain uses TRBV7-9 with TRBJ2-7; tentatively, D is TRBD2 (5 bases). The length of the CDR3 is 12 residues. CDR1 is SEHNR and CDR2 is FQNEAQ in the germline V gene (reference sequence). In DNA form, the CDR3 reads TGTGCCAGCAGCGCCCGGGTGGGTAGGAGGAACTTC. Translation gives CASSARVGRRNF.

The chain employs TRBV7-2 and TRBJ2-1; unclear D gene. The length of the CDR3 is 13 residues. Germline values: CDR1 SGHTA, CDR2 FQGNSA. V lost 8 bases to trimming and J lost 6 bases, with 14 bases between them. CDR3 in DNA: TGTGCCAGCGCCCCTTCAAACTCCAATGAGCAGTTCTTC. It is translated as CASAPSNSNEQFF.